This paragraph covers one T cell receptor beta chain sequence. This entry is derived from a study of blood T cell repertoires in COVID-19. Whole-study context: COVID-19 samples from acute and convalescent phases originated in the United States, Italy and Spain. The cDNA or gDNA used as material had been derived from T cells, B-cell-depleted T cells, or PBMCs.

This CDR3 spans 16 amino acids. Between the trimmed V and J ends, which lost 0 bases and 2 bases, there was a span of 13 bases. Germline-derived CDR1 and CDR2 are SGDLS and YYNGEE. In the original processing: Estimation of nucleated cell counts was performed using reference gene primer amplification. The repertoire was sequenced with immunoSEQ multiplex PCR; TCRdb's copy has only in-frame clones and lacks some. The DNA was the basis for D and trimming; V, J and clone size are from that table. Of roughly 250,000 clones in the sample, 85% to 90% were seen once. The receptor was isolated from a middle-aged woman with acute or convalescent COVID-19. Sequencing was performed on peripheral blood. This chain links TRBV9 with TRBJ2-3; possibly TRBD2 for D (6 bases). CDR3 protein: CASSVGGGETTDTQYF. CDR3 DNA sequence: TGTGCCAGCAGCGTAGGGGGCGGGGAGACCACAGATACGCAGTATTTT.